This TCR beta chain was sequenced in a study of Graves' ophthalmopathy and Graves' hyperthyroidism. The CDR3 runs to 15 residues. CDR1 is MGHRA and CDR2 is YSYEKL in the germline V gene. Trimming took 0 bases from V and 4 from J, leaving 10 bases between them. This clonotype was recorded at least ten times. Its specificity is not known. General study findings and limits: Also, most clonotypes expanded in the thyroid above 0.001 frequency appeared in blood.

Researchers classed hyperthyroidism as stable given no ophthalmopathy within 18 months of follow-up. As the template, RNA transcripts were used to amplify TCR beta CDR3 regions. First-round RT-PCR relied on HTBI primers, and a second-round multiplex PCR came next. TCRdb re-analysed the multiplex PCR reads in MiXCR, keeping a single row per CDR3 protein. The data show about 390,000 distinct CDR3 sequences, about a sixth seen once. Sequencing used peripheral blood. The V and J genes are TRBV4-1 and TRBJ1-5; D gene ambiguous. The origin of this receptor is an adult woman with stable Graves' hyperthyroidism. The CDR3 DNA follows: TGCGCCAGCAGCCAAGATATCACAGTAAATCAGCCCCAGCATTTT. Translated: CASSQDITVNQPQHF.